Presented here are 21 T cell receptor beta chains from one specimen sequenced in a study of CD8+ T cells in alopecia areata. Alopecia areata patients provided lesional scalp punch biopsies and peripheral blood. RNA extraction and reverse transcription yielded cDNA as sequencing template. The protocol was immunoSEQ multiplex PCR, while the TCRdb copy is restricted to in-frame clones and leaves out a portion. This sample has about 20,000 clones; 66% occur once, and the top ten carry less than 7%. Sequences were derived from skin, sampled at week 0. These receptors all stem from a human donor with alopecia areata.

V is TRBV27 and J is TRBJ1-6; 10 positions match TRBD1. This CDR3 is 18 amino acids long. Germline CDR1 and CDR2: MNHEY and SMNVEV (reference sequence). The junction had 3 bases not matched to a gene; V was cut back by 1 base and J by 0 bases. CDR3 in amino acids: CASSLLTGGSSYNSPLHF. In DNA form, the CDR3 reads TGTGCCAGCAGTTTATTGACAGGGGGCAGCTCCTATAATTCACCCCTCCACTTT.

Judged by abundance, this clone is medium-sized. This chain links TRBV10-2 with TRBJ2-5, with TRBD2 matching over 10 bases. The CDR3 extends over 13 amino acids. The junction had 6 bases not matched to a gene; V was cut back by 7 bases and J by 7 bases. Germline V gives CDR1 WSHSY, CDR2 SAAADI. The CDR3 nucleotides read TGCGCCAGCAACAGCGGGGGGGCAAGGACCCAGTACTTC. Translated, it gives CASNSGGARTQYF.

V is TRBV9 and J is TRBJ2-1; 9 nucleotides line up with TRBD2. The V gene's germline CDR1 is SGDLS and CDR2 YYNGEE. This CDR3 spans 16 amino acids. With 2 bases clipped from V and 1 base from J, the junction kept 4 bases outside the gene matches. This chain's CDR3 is CASSVLLAGSYNEQFF. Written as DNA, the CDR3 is TGTGCCAGCAGCGTGTTGCTAGCGGGGTCCTACAATGAGCAGTTCTTC.

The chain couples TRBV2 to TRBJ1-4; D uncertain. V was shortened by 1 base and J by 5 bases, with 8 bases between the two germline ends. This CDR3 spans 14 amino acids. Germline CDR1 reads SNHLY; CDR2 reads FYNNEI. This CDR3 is CASSEERGNEKLFF. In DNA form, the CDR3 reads TGTGCCAGCAGTGAAGAGCGGGGAAATGAAAAACTGTTTTTT. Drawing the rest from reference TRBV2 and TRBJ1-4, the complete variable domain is EPEVTQTPSHQVTQMGQEVILRCVPISNHLYFYWYRQILGQKVEFLVSFYNNEISEKSEIFDDQFSVERPDGSNFTLKIRSTKLEDSAMYFCASSEERGNEKLFFGSGTQLSVL.

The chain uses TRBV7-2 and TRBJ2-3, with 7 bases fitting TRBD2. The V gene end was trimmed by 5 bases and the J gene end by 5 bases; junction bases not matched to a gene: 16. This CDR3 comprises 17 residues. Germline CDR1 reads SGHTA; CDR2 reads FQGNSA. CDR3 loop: CASSKGGGRGSQDTQYF. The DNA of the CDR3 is TGTGCCAGCAGCAAGGGAGGTGGGCGGGGGTCTCAAGATACGCAGTATTTT.

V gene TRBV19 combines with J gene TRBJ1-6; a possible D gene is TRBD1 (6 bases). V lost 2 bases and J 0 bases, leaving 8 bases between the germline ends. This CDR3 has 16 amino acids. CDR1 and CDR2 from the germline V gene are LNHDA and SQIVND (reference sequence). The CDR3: CASSIRGSSYNSPLHF. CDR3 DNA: TGTGCCAGTAGTATAAGGGGGAGCTCCTATAATTCACCCCTCCACTTT.

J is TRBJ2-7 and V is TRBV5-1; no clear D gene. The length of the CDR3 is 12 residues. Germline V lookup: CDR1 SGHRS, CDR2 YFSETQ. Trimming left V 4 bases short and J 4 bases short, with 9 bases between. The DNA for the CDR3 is TGCGCCAGCAGCACAGACGGTTACGAGCAGTACTTC. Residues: CASSTDGYEQYF.

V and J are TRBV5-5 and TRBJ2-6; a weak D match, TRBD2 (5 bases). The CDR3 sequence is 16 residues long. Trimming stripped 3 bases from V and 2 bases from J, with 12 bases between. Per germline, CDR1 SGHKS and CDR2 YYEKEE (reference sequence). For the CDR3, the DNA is TGTGCCAGCAGCTACCGGGAAGGGACTGGGGCCAACGTCCTGACTTTC. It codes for CASSYREGTGANVLTF. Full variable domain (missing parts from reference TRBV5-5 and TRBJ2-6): DAGVTQSPTHLIKTRGQQVTLRCSPISGHKSVSWYQQVLGQGPQFIFQYYEKEERGRGNFPDRFSARQFPNYSSELNVNALLLGDSALYLCASSYREGTGANVLTFGAGSRLTVL.

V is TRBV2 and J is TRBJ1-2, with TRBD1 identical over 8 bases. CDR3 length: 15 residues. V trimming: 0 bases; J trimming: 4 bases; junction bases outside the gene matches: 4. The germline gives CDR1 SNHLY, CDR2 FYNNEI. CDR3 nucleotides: TGTGCCAGCAGTGAAGCGTCACAGGGGGGCTATGGCTACACCTTC. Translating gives CASSEASQGGYGYTF.

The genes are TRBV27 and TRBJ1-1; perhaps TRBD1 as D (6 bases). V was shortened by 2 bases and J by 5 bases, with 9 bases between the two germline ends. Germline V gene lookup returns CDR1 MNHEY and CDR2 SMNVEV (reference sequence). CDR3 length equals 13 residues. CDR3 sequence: CASSLGGRTEAFF. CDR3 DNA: TGTGCCAGCAGTTTAGGGGGGCGGACTGAAGCTTTCTTT.

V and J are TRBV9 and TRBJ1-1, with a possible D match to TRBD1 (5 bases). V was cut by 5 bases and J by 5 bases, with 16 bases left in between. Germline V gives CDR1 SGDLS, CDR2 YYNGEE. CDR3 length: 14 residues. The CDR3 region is CASSARGAKTEAFF. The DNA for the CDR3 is TGTGCCAGCAGTGCCCGAGGGGCAAAAACTGAAGCTTTCTTT.

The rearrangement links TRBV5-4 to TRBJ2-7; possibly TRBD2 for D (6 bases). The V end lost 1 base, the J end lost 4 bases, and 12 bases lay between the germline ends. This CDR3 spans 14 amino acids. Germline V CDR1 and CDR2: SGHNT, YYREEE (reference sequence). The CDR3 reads CASSLWDSSYEQYF. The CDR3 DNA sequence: TGTGCCAGCAGCTTGTGGGACTCCTCTTACGAGCAGTACTTC. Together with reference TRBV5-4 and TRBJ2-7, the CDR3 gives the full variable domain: ETGVTQSPTHLIKTRGQQVTLRCSSQSGHNTVSWYQQALGQGPQFIFQYYREEENGRGNFPPRFSGLQFPNYSSELNVNALELDDSALYLCASSLWDSSYEQYFGPGTRLTVT.

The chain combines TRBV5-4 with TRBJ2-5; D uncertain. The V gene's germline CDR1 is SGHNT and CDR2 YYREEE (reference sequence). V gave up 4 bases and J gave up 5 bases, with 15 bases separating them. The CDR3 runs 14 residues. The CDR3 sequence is CASSMDPLEETQYF. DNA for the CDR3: TGTGCCAGCAGCATGGACCCTCTGGAGGAGACCCAGTACTTC.

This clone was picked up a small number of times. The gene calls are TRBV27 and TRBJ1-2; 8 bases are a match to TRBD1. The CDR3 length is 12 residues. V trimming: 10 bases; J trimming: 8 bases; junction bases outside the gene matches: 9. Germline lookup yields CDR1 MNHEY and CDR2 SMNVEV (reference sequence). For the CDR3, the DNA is TGTGCCATGCCGGACAGGGTTAACGGCTACACCTTC. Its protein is CAMPDRVNGYTF.

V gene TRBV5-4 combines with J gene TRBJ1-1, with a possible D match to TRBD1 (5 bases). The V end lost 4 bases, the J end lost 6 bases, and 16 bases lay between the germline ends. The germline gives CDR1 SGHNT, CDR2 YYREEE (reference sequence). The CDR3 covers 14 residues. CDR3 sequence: CASSLTRGWAEAFF. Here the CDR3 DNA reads TGTGCCAGCAGCCTCACTCGGGGGTGGGCTGAAGCTTTCTTT. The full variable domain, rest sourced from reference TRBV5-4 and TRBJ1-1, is ETGVTQSPTHLIKTRGQQVTLRCSSQSGHNTVSWYQQALGQGPQFIFQYYREEENGRGNFPPRFSGLQFPNYSSELNVNALELDDSALYLCASSLTRGWAEAFFGQGTRLTVV.

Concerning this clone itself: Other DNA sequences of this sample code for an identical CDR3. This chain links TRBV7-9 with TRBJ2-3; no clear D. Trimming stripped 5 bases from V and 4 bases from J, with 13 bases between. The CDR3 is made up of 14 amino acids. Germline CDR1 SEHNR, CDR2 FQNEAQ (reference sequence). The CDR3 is CASSRGDFSDTQYF. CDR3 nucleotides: TGTGCCAGCAGCCGAGGAGACTTTTCAGATACGCAGTATTTT. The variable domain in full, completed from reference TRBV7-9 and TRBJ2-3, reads DTGVSQNPRHKITKRGQNVTFRCDPISEHNRLYWYRQTLGQGPEFLTYFQNEAQLEKSRLLSDRFSAERPKGSFSTLEIQRTEQGDSAMYLCASSRGDFSDTQYFGPGTRLTVL.

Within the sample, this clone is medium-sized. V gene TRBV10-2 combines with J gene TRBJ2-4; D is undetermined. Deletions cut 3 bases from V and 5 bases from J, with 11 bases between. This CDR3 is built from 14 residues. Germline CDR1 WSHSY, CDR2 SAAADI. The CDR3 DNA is TGCGCCAGCAGTGATCTGGGGTTGGAAAACATTCAGTACTTC. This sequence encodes CASSDLGLENIQYF.

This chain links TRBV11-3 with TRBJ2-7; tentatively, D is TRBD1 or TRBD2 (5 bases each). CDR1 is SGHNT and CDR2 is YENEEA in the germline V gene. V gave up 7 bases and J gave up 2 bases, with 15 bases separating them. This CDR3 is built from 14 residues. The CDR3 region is CASTGTGDTYEQYF. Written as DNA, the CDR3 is TGTGCCAGCACCGGGACCGGAGATACCTACGAGCAGTACTTC.

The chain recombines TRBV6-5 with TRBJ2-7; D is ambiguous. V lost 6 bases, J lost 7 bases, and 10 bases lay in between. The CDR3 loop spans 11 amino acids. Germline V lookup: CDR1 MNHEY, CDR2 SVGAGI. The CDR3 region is CASRLQWEQYF. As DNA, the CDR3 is TGTGCCAGCAGACTACAATGGGAGCAGTACTTC.

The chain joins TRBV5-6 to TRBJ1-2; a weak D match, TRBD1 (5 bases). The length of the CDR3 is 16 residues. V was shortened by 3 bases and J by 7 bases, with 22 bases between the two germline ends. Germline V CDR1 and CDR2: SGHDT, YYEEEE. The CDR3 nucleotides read TGTGCCAGCAGCTCCCCTGGCATGTTCAGGGACCCTGGCTACACCTTC. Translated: CASSSPGMFRDPGYTF.

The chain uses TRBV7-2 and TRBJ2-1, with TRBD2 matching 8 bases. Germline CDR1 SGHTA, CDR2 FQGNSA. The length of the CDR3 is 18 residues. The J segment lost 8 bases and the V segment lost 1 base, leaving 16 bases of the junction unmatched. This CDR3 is CASSLGGRTGGPAHEQFF. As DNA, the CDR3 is TGTGCCAGCAGCTTAGGAGGTCGGACGGGGGGGCCGGCCCATGAGCAGTTCTTC.